These T cell receptor beta chains were read from a single sample in a study of T-cell memory formation after mild COVID-19. TCRdb reprocessed the 5' RACE reads via MiXCR and lists one record per CDR3 protein. The sample lists around 140,000 distinct CDR3 sequences; about 19% were seen once. The sequenced material came from PBMCs or a T cell subset sorted from them (not recorded which). These receptors all stem from an adult woman who had mild COVID-19 (a few samples of this study predate the infection). Cell type and time point are not known. Both conserved end residues are trimmed from each CDR3.

v_call: TRBV6-1; cdr3_aa: ASTRQLRDTEAF
v_call: TRBV5-1; cdr3_aa: ASSPATDQETQY
v_call: TRBV4-1; cdr3_aa: ASSQGTFQPQH
v_call: TRBV19; cdr3_aa: ASRQGVGANVLT
v_call: TRBV7-9; cdr3_aa: ASSLGQAGTGELF
v_call: TRBV4-1; cdr3_aa: ASSQGWVGLDGYT
v_call: TRBV20-1; cdr3_aa: SARGGNSNQPQH
v_call: TRBV20-1; cdr3_aa: SARVGAVGEAF
v_call: TRBV7-9; cdr3_aa: ASSSSTGSSYNSPLH
v_call: TRBV5-1; cdr3_aa: ASSPLQGGYEQY
v_call: TRBV7-2; cdr3_aa: ASSLGGVGTDTQY
v_call: TRBV5-1; cdr3_aa: ASSQDTEGREQY
v_call: TRBV5-1; cdr3_aa: ASSLENWREEPDTQY
v_call: TRBV7-2; cdr3_aa: ASSLAGGYTEAF
v_call: TRBV15; cdr3_aa: ATARDRDSYNEQF
v_call: TRBV6-5; cdr3_aa: ASSFTTGELF
v_call: TRBV29-1; cdr3_aa: SVGQGRIYEQY
v_call: TRBV20-1; cdr3_aa: SATGSGGLLSSYEQY
v_call: TRBV7-2; cdr3_aa: ASSLEIGEQY
v_call: TRBV20-1; cdr3_aa: SATSARASKDTQY
v_call: TRBV20-1; cdr3_aa: SATTSGAYEQY
v_call: TRBV9; cdr3_aa: ASRYRSGAGNIQY
v_call: TRBV20-1; cdr3_aa: SASRRPQDTQY
v_call: TRBV29-1; cdr3_aa: SGGTSITDTQY
v_call: TRBV29-1; cdr3_aa: SVTNDGGGLANVLT
v_call: TRBV5-1; cdr3_aa: ASSLGATQY
v_call: TRBV7-2; cdr3_aa: ASSSGLAGVETQY
v_call: TRBV7-6; cdr3_aa: ASSLFMPGDDTDTQY
v_call: TRBV24-1; cdr3_aa: ATSVGAGVTDTQY
v_call: TRBV7-2; cdr3_aa: ASADSTDTQF
v_call: TRBV20-1; cdr3_aa: SAIGTSGVTDTQY
v_call: TRBV6-2/TRBV6-3; cdr3_aa: ASSLRNTIY
v_call: TRBV12-3/TRBV12-4; cdr3_aa: ASTGTVHSNQPQH
v_call: TRBV20-1; cdr3_aa: SASDPMRVGTEAF
v_call: TRBV29-1; cdr3_aa: SVGRRSSYNEQF
v_call: TRBV20-1; cdr3_aa: SVRSNYNEQF
v_call: TRBV5-1; cdr3_aa: ASSPTGGRGNSPLH
v_call: TRBV5-1; cdr3_aa: ASRPGTANTEAF
v_call: TRBV4-2; cdr3_aa: ASSQGELAQQY
v_call: TRBV5-1; cdr3_aa: ASSLDTGSNQPQH
v_call: TRBV11-2; cdr3_aa: ASSLNSVGYT
v_call: TRBV18; cdr3_aa: ASSPDHSRYEQY
v_call: TRBV3-1; cdr3_aa: ASSRSTVNQPQH
v_call: TRBV7-2; cdr3_aa: ASSLVVGRSYNEQF
v_call: TRBV12-3/TRBV12-4; cdr3_aa: ASSLGLQGATEAF
v_call: TRBV7-7; cdr3_aa: ASSPSGSGDTQY
v_call: TRBV24-1; cdr3_aa: ATNEGQPSTGELF
v_call: TRBV18; cdr3_aa: ASSPYTGGPQH
v_call: TRBV5-1; cdr3_aa: ASGLAGATSYEQY
v_call: TRBV6-1; cdr3_aa: ASSEAQVSHLYGYT
v_call: TRBV6-5; cdr3_aa: ASSYTRVTGELF
v_call: TRBV28; cdr3_aa: ASAPGDTDTQY
v_call: TRBV7-9; cdr3_aa: PSSPTSGRRGTGELF
v_call: TRBV12-3/TRBV12-4; cdr3_aa: ASSTRLDFPDTQY
v_call: TRBV21-1; cdr3_aa: ASSVPQQGAEQETQY